The 24 T cell receptor beta chains listed next were all sequenced from one sample in a study of cytomegalovirus exposure and HLA in healthy donors. It was with 60 Vbeta and 13 Jbeta primers that the PCR ran. The method was immunoSEQ multiplex PCR; TCRdb's version includes in-frame clones alone and lacks a portion of them. The repertoire holds about 200,000 clones, with roughly 13% as singletons. Sequencing input: PBMCs. The receptors shown here come from a man aged 50 or older in good health and CMV-seropositive.

There are a few counts of this clone. This chain connects TRBV14 to TRBJ2-5; 7 bases are shared with TRBD2. Germline values: CDR1 SGHDN, CDR2 FVKESK. V lost 1 base, J lost 3 bases, and 5 bases stayed unmatched. The CDR3 has 15 residues. Written as DNA, the CDR3 is TGTGCCAGCAGCCAAGGCGGACTAGGAGAAGAGACCCAGTACTTC. Its protein is CASSQGGLGEETQYF.

This chain connects TRBV18 to TRBJ1-1; D is unresolved. Germline V gene sequence: CDR1 KGHSH, CDR2 LQKENI. The CDR3 spans 15 residues. With 0 bases removed from V and 0 bases from J, the gap between germline ends came to 8 bases. CDR3: CASSPPRQMNTEAFF. CDR3 coding DNA: TGTGCCAGCTCACCACCGAGACAAATGAACACTGAAGCTTTCTTT.

The chain joins TRBV11-2 to TRBJ1-1, with 9 bases lining up with TRBD1. The germline CDR1 and CDR2 sequences are SGHAT and FQNNGV. The junction had 5 bases not matched to a gene; V was cut back by 6 bases and J by 6 bases. The CDR3 covers 13 residues. The chain's CDR3 is CASSPDRGAEAFF. The CDR3 bases are TGTGCCAGCAGTCCGGACAGGGGAGCTGAAGCTTTCTTT.

In this sample, this clone turned up a few times. The chain is built from TRBV27 and TRBJ1-6, with TRBD1 matching over 8 bases. Germline-derived CDR1 and CDR2 are MNHEY and SMNVEV (reference sequence). The CDR3 extends over 14 amino acids. Unmatched junction bases numbered 6, after V lost 7 bases and J lost 7 bases. Written as DNA, the CDR3 is TGTGCCAGCACCACCCGGACAGGGAATTCACCCCTCCACTTT. Translated: CASTTRTGNSPLHF.

This clone occurred a few times. CDR3 in amino acids: CASTSTPTGARQTEAFF. As DNA, the CDR3 is TGTGCCAGCACCTCTACTCCTACAGGGGCGCGACAGACTGAAGCTTTCTTT. The chain recombines TRBV2 with TRBJ1-1; 7 nucleotides align to TRBD1. The CDR3 spans 17 residues. The J segment lost 5 bases and the V segment lost 7 bases, leaving 19 bases of the junction unmatched. Per germline, CDR1 SNHLY and CDR2 FYNNEI.

This clone came up a few times. Distinct nucleotide sequences in the sample also encode this CDR3. The chain recombines TRBV18 with TRBJ1-2; 7 bases line up with TRBD1. The ends lost 4 bases at V and 3 bases at J; junction bases unmatched: 2. The germline gives CDR1 KGHSH, CDR2 LQKENI. The CDR3 consists of 13 residues. The CDR3 DNA follows: TGTGCCAGCTCACTCGACAGGGACTATGGCTACACCTTC. Residues: CASSLDRDYGYTF.

This clone was observed a few times. In the same sample, other DNA sequences code for this CDR3. The chain recombines TRBV18 with TRBJ1-5; 7 bases fit TRBD1. The CDR3 contains 14 residues. V lost 6 bases, J lost 7 bases, and 9 bases stayed unmatched. Germline V gives CDR1 KGHSH, CDR2 LQKENI. This CDR3 reads CASSPDRADQPQHF. CDR3 nucleotide sequence: TGTGCCAGCTCCCCTGACAGGGCCGACCAGCCCCAGCATTTT.

This clone was picked up a small number of times. The V gene is TRBV9, the J gene TRBJ2-7; 11 nucleotides align to TRBD2. Germline V gives CDR1 SGDLS, CDR2 YYNGEE. V gave up 4 bases and J gave up 4 bases; unmatched junction bases: 10. CDR3 size: 16 residues. The CDR3 DNA sequence: TGTGCCAGCAGCCCCGACCCCACTAGCGGGAGTTACGAGCAGTACGTC. Its translation is CASSPDPTSGSYEQYV.

This clone was seen a handful of times. This sequence joins TRBV28 and TRBJ2-7, with D perhaps matching TRBD2 (6 bases). V lost 5 bases, J lost 6 bases, and 17 bases lay in between. The germline V gene has CDR1 MDHEN and CDR2 SYDVKM. The CDR3 runs 14 residues. DNA of the CDR3: TGTGCCAGCAGTGACCGGGACTGGCCTCGCGAGCAGTACGTC. Translating gives CASSDRDWPREQYV.

J is TRBJ1-2 and V is TRBV14; 8 positions match TRBD1. The CDR3 extends over 13 amino acids. Per the germline V gene, CDR1 is SGHDN and CDR2 is FVKESK. V lost 4 bases, J lost 7 bases, and 5 bases stayed unmatched. The CDR3 spells CASSPGQVRGYTF. The CDR3 bases are TGTGCCAGCAGCCCGGGACAGGTCCGTGGCTACACCTTC.

This sequence joins TRBV7-4 and TRBJ2-3; perhaps TRBD1 as D (6 bases). The CDR3 runs 16 residues. The V end lost 5 bases, the J end lost 6 bases, and 21 bases lay between the germline ends. Germline V gene sequence: CDR1 SGHVT, CDR2 SQSDAQ. CDR3: CASSLGQPPDGDTQYF. The CDR3 coding sequence is TGTGCCAGCAGCCTCGGACAGCCACCAGACGGGGATACGCAGTATTTT.

In its sample, this clone was seen a few times. This CDR3 is CASRSIAGTEAFF. The DNA of the CDR3 is TGTGCCAGCAGAAGTATCGCGGGCACTGAAGCTTTCTTT. The V gene is TRBV6-5, the J gene TRBJ1-1; D is unresolved. Trimming removed 6 bases at V and 4 bases at J, with 12 bases between. The length of the CDR3 is 13 residues. CDR1 and CDR2 (germline): MNHEY, SVGAGI.

This clone was detected a few times. The rearrangement joins TRBV6-6 to TRBJ2-7, with TRBD2 as a possible D gene (6 bases). Per the germline V gene, CDR1 is MNHNY and CDR2 is SVGAGI (reference sequence). This CDR3 has 15 residues. V was clipped by 5 bases and J by 1 base, with 15 bases between them. The CDR3 spells CASSGAGQLSYEQYF. As DNA, the CDR3 is TGTGCCAGCAGTGGGGCGGGGCAACTTTCCTACGAGCAGTACTTC.

V gene TRBV5-4 combines with J gene TRBJ2-7; 8 bases align to TRBD1. Trimming removed 10 bases from V and 4 bases from J; junction bases left unmatched: 16. Germline V lookup: CDR1 SGHNT, CDR2 YYREEE (reference sequence). The CDR3 runs to 15 residues. Written as DNA, the CDR3 is TGTGCCTTTGCCCCCCAGGGGGCTATTTGGTACGAGCAGTACTTC. It yields the protein CAFAPQGAIWYEQYF. Variable domain in full (rest from reference TRBV5-4 and TRBJ2-7): ETGVTQSPTHLIKTRGQQVTLRCSSQSGHNTVSWYQQALGQGPQFIFQYYREEENGRGNFPPRFSGLQFPNYSSELNVNALELDDSALYLCAFAPQGAIWYEQYFGPGTRLTVT.

A few counts support this clone. The chain has TRBV30 and TRBJ2-7, with D unresolved. There are 12 residues in the CDR3. The germline CDR1 and CDR2 sequences are GTSNPN and SVGIG (reference sequence). Trimming cost V 1 base and J 3 bases, with 7 bases left between them. The CDR3 DNA sequence: TGTGCCTGGAGTGATAGCTACTACGAGCAGTACTTC. Amino acids: CAWSDSYYEQYF.

The chain employs TRBV5-1 and TRBJ2-3, with TRBD2 as a possible D gene (5 bases). V lost 4 bases and J lost 2, with 11 bases in between. Germline V gene lookup returns CDR1 SGHRS and CDR2 YFSETQ. There are 14 residues in the CDR3. The CDR3 DNA sequence: TGCGCCAGCAGCCCGGCGGGCTCCACAGATACGCAGTATTTT. Amino acid sequence: CASSPAGSTDTQYF.

The V call is TRBV7-6, the J call TRBJ2-1, with 8 positions matching TRBD1. The germline gives CDR1 SGHVS, CDR2 FNYEAQ. CDR3 length equals 15 residues. V lost 5 bases, J lost 4 bases, and 7 bases stayed unmatched. This chain's CDR3 is CASSAGQALYNEQFF. The CDR3 DNA is TGTGCCAGCAGCGCGGGACAGGCGCTTTACAATGAGCAGTTCTTC.

This chain connects TRBV4-1 to TRBJ1-5; maybe TRBD1 (6 bases). CDR3 length: 16 residues. The germline V gene encodes CDR1 MGHRA and CDR2 YSYEKL. The V gene lost 1 base and the J gene lost 8 bases, with 18 bases spanning the gap. The CDR3 DNA sequence: TGCGCCAGCAGCCAAGTCTTTGAGGACAGATGGAAGCCCCAGCATTTT. It codes for CASSQVFEDRWKPQHF.

Only a few counts were recorded for this clone. This chain joins TRBV7-2 and TRBJ2-5; D might be TRBD1 (6 bases). V gave up 3 bases and J gave up 5 bases, with 13 bases separating them. Germline V gene lookup returns CDR1 SGHTA and CDR2 FQGNSA. This CDR3 is built from 14 residues. CDR3 nucleotide sequence: TGTGCCAGCAGCTTGTGGACAGCGTCGGAGACCCAGTACTTC. Translated: CASSLWTASETQYF.

The chain combines TRBV6-1 with TRBJ1-2, with D possibly TRBD1 on 5 matching bases. The CDR3 is made up of 14 amino acids. The germline CDR1 and CDR2 sequences are MNHNS and SASEGT. Trimming left V 8 bases short and J 0 bases short, with 13 bases between. CDR3 amino acids: CASRGDSSNYGYTF. CDR3 coding DNA: TGTGCCAGCCGAGGGGACTCCTCTAACTATGGCTACACCTTC.

The J gene is TRBJ1-1, the V gene TRBV23-1; D is possibly TRBD1 (5 bases). TRBV23-1 is placed among ORFs of uncertain function. The CDR3 covers 15 residues. The V and J ends lost 4 bases and 1 base respectively, with 13 bases between them. The CDR3 DNA follows: TGCGCCAGCAGTCCATCCAGGGAAGAGAACACTGAAGCTTTCTTT. It specifies CASSPSREENTEAFF.

The chain uses TRBV7-2 and TRBJ2-3; 11 bases match TRBD2. V shed 3 bases, J shed 2 bases, and the junction held 7 bases outside the gene matches. CDR1 is SGHTA, CDR2 FQGNSA, per germline. The CDR3 length is 17 residues. The chain's CDR3 is CASSFALAGDLTDTQYF. DNA for the CDR3: TGTGCCAGCAGCTTTGCACTAGCGGGGGATCTCACAGATACGCAGTATTTT.

Comment on this clone: Germline is not matched at one junction end, which may reflect a read error. V usage is TRBV13 and J usage is TRBJ1-3; D call uncertain. Germline V gene sequence: CDR1 PRHDT, CDR2 FYEKMQ (reference sequence). The CDR3 extends over 14 amino acids. The CDR3 protein is CASSSRSSGDTIYF. DNA of the CDR3: TGTGCCAGCAGCTCCCGCTCCTCTGGAGACACCATATATTTT.

V is TRBV20-1 and J is TRBJ1-2; unclear D gene. The CDR3 length is 11 residues. Germline CDR1 and CDR2: DFQATT and SNEGSKA (reference sequence). Trimming shortened V by 6 bases and J by 4 bases, and 9 bases separated the two germline ends. The CDR3 DNA follows: TGCAGTGCCCCCGGACTCTATGGCTACACCTTC. It is translated as CSAPGLYGYTF.